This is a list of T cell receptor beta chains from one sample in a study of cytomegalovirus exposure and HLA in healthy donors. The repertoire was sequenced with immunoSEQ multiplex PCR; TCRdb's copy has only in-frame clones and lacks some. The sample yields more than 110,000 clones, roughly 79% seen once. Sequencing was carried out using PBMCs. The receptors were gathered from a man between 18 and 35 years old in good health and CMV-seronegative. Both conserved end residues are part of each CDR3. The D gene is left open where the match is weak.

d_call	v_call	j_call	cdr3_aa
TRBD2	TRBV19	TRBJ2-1	CASSGGGYYNEQFF
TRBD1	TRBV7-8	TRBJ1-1	CASSKGRQGYTEAFF
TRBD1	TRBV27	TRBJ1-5	CASSMTGSQPQHF
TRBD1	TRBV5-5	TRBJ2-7	CASSLTGTGTYEQYF
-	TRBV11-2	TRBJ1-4	CASSLGGGTLFF
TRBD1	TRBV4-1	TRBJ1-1	CASSLTKGANTEAFF
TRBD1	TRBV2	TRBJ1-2	CASSRFQTGYDGYTF
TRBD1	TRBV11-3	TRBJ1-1	CASSLGQGATEAFF
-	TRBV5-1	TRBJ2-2	CASSSKGTNTGELFF
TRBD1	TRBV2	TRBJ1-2	CASRAGTVYGYTF
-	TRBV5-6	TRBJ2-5	CASSLETGTGEETQYF
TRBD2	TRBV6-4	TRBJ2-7	CASSKLAGGIDEQYF
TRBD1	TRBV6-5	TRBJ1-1	CASSRTGSEAFF
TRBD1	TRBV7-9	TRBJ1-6	CASSGLGTGPLSYNSPLHF
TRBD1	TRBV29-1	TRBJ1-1	CSVPGGAVAFF
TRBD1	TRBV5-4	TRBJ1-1	CASSIGTAEGAFF
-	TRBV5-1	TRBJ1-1	CASSWNSGALNTEAFF
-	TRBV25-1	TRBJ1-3	CASSLNSGIPSGNTIYF
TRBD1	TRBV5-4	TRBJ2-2	CATQGVNTGELFF
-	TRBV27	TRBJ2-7	CASSPARVVSHEQYF
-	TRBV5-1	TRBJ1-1	CASSLGATRTEAFF
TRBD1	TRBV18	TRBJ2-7	CASSPVSGTGGEQYF
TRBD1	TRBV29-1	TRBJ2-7	CSVWDSTYEQYF
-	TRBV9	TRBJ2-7	CASSVDQGRYEQYF
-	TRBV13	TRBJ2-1	CASSRGGAEQFF
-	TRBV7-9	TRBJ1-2	CASSRDTSGPYGYTF
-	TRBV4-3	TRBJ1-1	CASSQDRDSRPGEAFF
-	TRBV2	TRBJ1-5	CASSYPTYYSNQPQHF
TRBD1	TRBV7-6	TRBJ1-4	CASSPRGDRNEKLFF
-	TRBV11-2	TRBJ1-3	CASSPIRTRVRYF
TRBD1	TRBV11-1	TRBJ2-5	CASSARSTGRGLLQETQYF
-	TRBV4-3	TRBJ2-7	CASSQEGRGALHEQYF
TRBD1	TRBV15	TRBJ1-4	CATSGYLDRGNEKLFF
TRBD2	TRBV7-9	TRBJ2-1	CASSLGLAGGHEQFF
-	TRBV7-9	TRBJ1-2	CASSPGEGRAGYGYTF
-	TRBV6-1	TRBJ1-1	CASSKGSRRIRAFF
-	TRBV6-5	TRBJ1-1	CASSTVNTEAFF
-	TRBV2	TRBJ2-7	CASSRLAFEQYF
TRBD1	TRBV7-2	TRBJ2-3	CASSIRTGGGDTQYF
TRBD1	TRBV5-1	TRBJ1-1	CASSLGTGDTEAFF
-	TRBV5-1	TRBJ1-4	CASSFGAGRGEKLFF
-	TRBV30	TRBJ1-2	CAWSVGGDYGYTF
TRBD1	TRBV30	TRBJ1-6	CAWSPSLAGGNWPLHF
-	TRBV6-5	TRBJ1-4	CASSYIRQSNEKLFF
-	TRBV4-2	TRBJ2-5	CASSQVSLLGGETQYF
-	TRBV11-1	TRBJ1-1	CASSTGLGRTEAFF